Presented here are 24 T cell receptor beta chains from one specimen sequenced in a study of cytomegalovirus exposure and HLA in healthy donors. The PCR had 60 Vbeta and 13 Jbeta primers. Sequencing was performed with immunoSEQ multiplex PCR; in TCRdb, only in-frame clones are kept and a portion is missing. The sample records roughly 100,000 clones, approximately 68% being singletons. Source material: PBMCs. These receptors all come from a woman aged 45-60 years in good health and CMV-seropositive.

The CDR3 sequence: CASSLHPTSGGTDEQFF. The DNA for the CDR3 is TGTGCCAGCAGCCTCCATCCTACTAGCGGGGGCACGGATGAGCAGTTCTTC. The rearrangement uses TRBV5-4 and TRBJ2-1, with TRBD2 matching 11 bases. Trimming removed 4 bases from V and 8 bases from J; junction bases left unmatched: 14. The CDR3 sequence is 17 residues long. The germline V gene has CDR1 SGHNT and CDR2 YYREEE (reference sequence). Combining the CDR3 with reference TRBV5-4 and TRBJ2-1 gives the whole variable domain ETGVTQSPTHLIKTRGQQVTLRCSSQSGHNTVSWYQQALGQGPQFIFQYYREEENGRGNFPPRFSGLQFPNYSSELNVNALELDDSALYLCASSLHPTSGGTDEQFFGPGTRLTVL.

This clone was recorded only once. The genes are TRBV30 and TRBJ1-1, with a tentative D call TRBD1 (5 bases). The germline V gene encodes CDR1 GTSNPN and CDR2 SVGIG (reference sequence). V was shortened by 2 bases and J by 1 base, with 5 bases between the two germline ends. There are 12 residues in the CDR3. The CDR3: CAWSQGNTEAFF. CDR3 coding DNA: TGTGCCTGGAGTCAGGGGAACACTGAAGCTTTCTTT. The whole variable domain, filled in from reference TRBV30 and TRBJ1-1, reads SQTIHQWPATLVQPVGSPLSLECTVEGTSNPNLYWYRQAAGRGLQLLFYSVGIGQISSEVPQNLSASRPQDRQFILSSKKLLLSDSGFYLCAWSQGNTEAFFGQGTRLTVV.

The chain's CDR3 is CASSLVLGGPTGELFF. The CDR3, as DNA: TGCGCCAGCAGCTTGGTTCTCGGGGGACCCACCGGGGAGCTGTTTTTT. The rearrangement links TRBV5-1 to TRBJ2-2; possibly TRBD2 for D (6 bases). The V gene lost 0 bases and the J gene lost 4 bases, with 13 bases spanning the gap. Germline lookup yields CDR1 SGHRS and CDR2 YFSETQ. This CDR3 is built from 16 residues.

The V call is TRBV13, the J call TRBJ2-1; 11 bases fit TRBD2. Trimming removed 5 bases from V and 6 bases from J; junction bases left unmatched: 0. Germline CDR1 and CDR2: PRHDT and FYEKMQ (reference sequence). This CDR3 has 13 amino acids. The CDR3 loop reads CASSGLAGNEQFF. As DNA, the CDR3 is TGTGCCAGCAGCGGACTAGCGGGCAATGAGCAGTTCTTC. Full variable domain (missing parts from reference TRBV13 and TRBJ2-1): AAGVIQSPRHLIKEKRETATLKCYPIPRHDTVYWYQQGPGQDPQFLISFYEKMQSDKGSIPDRFSAQQFSDYHSELNMSSLELGDSALYFCASSGLAGNEQFFGPGTRLTVL.

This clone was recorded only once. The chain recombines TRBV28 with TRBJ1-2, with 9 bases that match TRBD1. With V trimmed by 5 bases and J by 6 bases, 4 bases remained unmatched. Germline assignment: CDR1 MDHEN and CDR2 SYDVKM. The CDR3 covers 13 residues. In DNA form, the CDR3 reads TGTGCCAGCAGTCCATGGACAGGGGATGGCTACACCTTC. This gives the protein CASSPWTGDGYTF.

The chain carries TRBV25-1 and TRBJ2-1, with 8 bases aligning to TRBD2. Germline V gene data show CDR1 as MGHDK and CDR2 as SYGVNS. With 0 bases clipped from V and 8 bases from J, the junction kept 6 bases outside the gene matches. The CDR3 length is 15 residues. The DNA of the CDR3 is TGTGCCAGCAGTGAATACCAGCGGGGGTCGGATGAGCAGTTCTTC. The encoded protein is CASSEYQRGSDEQFF. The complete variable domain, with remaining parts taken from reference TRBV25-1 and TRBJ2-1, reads EADIYQTPRYLVIGTGKKITLECSQTMGHDKMYWYQQDPGMELHLIHYSYGVNSTEKGDLSSESTVSRIRTEHFPLTLESARPSHTSQYLCASSEYQRGSDEQFFGPGTRLTVL.

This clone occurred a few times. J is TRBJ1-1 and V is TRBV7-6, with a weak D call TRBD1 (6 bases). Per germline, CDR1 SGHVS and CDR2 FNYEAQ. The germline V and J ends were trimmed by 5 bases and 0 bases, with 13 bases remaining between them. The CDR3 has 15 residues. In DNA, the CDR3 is TGTGCCAGCAGCCCTCCCGGACAGCTGAACACTGAAGCTTTCTTT. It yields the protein CASSPPGQLNTEAFF. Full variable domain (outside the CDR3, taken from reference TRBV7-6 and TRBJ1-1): GAGVSQSPRYKVTKRGQDVALRCDPISGHVSLYWYRQALGQGPEFLTYFNYEAQQDKSGLPNDRFSAERPEGSISTLTIQRTEQRDSAMYRCASSPPGQLNTEAFFGQGTRLTVV.

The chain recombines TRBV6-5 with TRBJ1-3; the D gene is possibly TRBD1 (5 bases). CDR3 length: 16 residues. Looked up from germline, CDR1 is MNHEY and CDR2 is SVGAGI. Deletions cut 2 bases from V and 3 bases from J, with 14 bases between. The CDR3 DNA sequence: TGTGCCAGCAGTTACGGTTGGGGGGGTGGTGGAAACACCATATATTTT. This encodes CASSYGWGGGGNTIYF.

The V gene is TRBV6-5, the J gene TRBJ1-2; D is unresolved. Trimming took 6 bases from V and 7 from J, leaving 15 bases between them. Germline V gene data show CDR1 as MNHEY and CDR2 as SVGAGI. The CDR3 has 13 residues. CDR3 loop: CASRTSAAGGYTF. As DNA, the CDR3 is TGTGCCAGCAGGACTTCGGCTGCCGGTGGCTACACCTTC.

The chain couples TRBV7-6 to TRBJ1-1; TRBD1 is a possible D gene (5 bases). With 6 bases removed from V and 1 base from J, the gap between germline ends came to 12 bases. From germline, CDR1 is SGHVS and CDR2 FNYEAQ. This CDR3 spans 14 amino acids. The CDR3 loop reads CASRSGLGNTEAFF. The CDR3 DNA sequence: TGTGCCAGCAGGTCAGGGTTGGGGAACACTGAAGCTTTCTTT.

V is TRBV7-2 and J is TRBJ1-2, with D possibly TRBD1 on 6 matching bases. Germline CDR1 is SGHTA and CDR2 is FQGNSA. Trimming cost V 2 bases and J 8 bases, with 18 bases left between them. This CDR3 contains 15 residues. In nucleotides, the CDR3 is TGTGCCAGCAGCTTAATGGGGGCGTTTGTAGGAGGCTACACCTTC. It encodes CASSLMGAFVGGYTF.

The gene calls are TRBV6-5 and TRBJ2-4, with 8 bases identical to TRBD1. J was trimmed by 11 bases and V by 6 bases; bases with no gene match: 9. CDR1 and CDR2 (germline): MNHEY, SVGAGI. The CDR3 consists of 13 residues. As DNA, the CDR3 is TGTGCCAGCAGAACGCCAGGGGGCACCGTTCAGTACTTC. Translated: CASRTPGGTVQYF.

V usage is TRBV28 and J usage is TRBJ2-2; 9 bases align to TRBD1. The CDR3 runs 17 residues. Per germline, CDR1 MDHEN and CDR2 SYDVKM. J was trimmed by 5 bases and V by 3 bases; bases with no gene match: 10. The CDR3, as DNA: TGTGCCAGCAGTTTTGAATCGGGACAGGGTTGGACCGGGGAGCTGTTTTTT. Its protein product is CASSFESGQGWTGELFF.

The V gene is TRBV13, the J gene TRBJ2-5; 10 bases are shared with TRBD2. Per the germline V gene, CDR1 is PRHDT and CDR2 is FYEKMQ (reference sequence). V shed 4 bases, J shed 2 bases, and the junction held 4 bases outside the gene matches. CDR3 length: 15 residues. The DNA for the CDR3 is TGTGCCAGCAGCTCAACTAGCGGGGTACAAGAGACCCAGTACTTC. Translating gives CASSSTSGVQETQYF.

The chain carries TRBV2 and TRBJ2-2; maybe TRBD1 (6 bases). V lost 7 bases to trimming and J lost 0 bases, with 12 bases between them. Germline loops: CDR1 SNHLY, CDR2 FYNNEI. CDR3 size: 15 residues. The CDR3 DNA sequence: TGTGCCAGCAATTCCCGGACAGCGAACACCGGGGAGCTGTTTTTT. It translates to CASNSRTANTGELFF.

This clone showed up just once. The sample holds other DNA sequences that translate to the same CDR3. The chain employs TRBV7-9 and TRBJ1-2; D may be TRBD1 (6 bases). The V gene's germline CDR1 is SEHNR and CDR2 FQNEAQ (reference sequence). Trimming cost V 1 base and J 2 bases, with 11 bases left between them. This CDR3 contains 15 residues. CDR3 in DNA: TGTGCCAGCAGCTTAGGCGACAGGCGCAACTATGGCTACACCTTC. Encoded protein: CASSLGDRRNYGYTF.

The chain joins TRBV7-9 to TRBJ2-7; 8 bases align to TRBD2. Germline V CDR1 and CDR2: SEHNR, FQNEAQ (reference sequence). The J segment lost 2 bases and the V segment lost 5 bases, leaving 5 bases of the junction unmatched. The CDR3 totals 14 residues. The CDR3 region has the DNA TGTGCCAGCAGCGTTAGCGGGGTAACCTACGAGCAGTACTTC. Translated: CASSVSGVTYEQYF.

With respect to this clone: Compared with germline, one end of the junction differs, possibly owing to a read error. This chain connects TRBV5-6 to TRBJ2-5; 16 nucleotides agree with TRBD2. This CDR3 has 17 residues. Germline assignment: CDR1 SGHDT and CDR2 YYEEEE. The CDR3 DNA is TGTGCCAGCAGATTGGGACTAGCGGGGGGGCCTGGAGAGACCCAGTACTTC. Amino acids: CASRLGLAGGPGETQYF.

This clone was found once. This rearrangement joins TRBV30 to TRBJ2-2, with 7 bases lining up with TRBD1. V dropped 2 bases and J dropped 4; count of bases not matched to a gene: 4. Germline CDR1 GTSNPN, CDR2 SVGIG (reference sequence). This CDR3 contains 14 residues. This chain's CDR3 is CAWSRAGGTGELFF. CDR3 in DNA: TGTGCCTGGAGTAGGGCAGGGGGCACCGGGGAGCTGTTTTTT.

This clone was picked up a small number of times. The CDR3 DNA reads as TGTGCCAGCAGTGATCTGGGGCGTTCCTACGAGCAGTACTTC. It is translated as CASSDLGRSYEQYF. J is TRBJ2-7 and V is TRBV6-1; D might be TRBD1 (5 bases). Germline V CDR1 and CDR2: MNHNS, SASEGT. V dropped 3 bases and J dropped 1 base, with 10 bases sitting between them. The CDR3 has 14 amino acids.

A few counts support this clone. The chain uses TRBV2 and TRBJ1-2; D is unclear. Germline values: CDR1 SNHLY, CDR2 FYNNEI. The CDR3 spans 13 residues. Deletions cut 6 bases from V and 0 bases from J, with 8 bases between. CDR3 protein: CASRPGSNYGYTF. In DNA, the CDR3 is TGTGCCAGCAGGCCGGGGTCTAACTATGGCTACACCTTC.

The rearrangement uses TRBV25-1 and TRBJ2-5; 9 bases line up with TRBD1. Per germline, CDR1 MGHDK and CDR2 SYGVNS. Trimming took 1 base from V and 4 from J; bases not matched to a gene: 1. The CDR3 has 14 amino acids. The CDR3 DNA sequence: TGTGCCAGCAGTGAATTGGACAGGGGAGAGACCCAGTACTTC. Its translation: CASSELDRGETQYF.

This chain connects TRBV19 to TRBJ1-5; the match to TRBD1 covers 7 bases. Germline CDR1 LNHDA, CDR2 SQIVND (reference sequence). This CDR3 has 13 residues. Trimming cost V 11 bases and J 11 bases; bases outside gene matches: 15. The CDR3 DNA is TGTGCCGGAAGCGACAGGGACGGGGGGGCCCAGCATTTT. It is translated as CAGSDRDGGAQHF.

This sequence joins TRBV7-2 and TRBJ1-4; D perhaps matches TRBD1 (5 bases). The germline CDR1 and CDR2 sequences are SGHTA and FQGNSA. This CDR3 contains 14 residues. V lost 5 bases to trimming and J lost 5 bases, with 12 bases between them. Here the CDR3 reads CASSPQGGNEKLFF. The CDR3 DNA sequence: TGTGCCAGCAGCCCCCAGGGAGGGAATGAAAAACTGTTTTTT.